The rows below give T cell receptor beta chains drawn from one sample of a study of beta chain features in type 1 diabetes. Measured with immunoSEQ multiplex PCR; TCRdb has only the in-frame clones, and not every one. The top ten hold approximately 0.093% of the sample, which has about 620,000 clones, 15% seen once. Source material: naive CD4+ T cells from blood. Receptor source: a man between 18 and 35 years old in good health. Both conserved end residues are part of each CDR3. The order of the fields is J gene, V gene, clone size, D gene, CDR3 protein, CDR3 DNA. The D gene is left open where the match is weak. Size is stated for part of the rows, as once, few or many counts, or as a class when the clone is expanded.

TRBJ2-3,TRBV28,few,-,CASSTPGQDTQYF,TGTGCCAGCAGTACCCCCGGACAAGATACGCAGTATTTT
TRBJ1-5,TRBV13,few,-,CASSLASSNQPQHF,TGTGCCAGCAGCTTAGCATCGAGCAATCAGCCCCAGCATTTT
TRBJ1-1,TRBV28,-,TRBD1,CASSSGTGGRGMNTEAFF,TGTGCCAGCAGTTCGGGGACAGGGGGTAGAGGGATGAACACTGAAGCTTTCTTT
TRBJ1-2,TRBV2,-,-,CASKQTGMGGYTF,TGTGCCAGCAAACAAACCGGGATGGGTGGCTACACCTTC
TRBJ1-1,TRBV19,few,-,CASSIGGTGAARNTEAFF,TGTGCCAGTAGTATAGGTGGAACGGGAGCTGCGAGGAACACTGAAGCTTTCTTT
TRBJ1-3,TRBV7-6,-,-,CASSLGYVGQLGNTIYF,TGTGCCAGCAGCTTAGGATACGTCGGGCAGTTGGGAAACACCATATATTTT
TRBJ2-7,TRBV13,few,-,CASSAQSYEQYF,TGTGCCAGCAGCGCCCAGTCCTACGAGCAGTACTTC
TRBJ1-2,TRBV7-6,-,TRBD1,CASSLLGPGQGHGYTF,TGTGCCAGCAGCTTGCTTGGGCCCGGACAGGGGCATGGCTACACCTTC
TRBJ2-5,TRBV28,few,-,CASSLTGMAQETQYF,TGTGCCAGCAGTTTAACAGGGATGGCCCAAGAGACCCAGTACTTC
TRBJ1-5,TRBV2,few,-,CASSESGGRQPQHF,TGTGCCAGCAGTGAATCGGGGGGCAGGCAGCCCCAGCATTTT
TRBJ2-3,TRBV28,few,-,CASRKGGPSTDTQYF,TGTGCCAGCAGAAAGGGGGGTCCTAGCACAGATACGCAGTATTTT
TRBJ1-5,TRBV13,-,-,CASSPNRLNSNQPQHF,TGTGCCAGCAGCCCTAACCGACTGAATAGCAATCAGCCCCAGCATTTT
TRBJ2-7,TRBV5-1,few,-,CASSLLTGAGSYEQYF,TGCGCCAGCAGCTTGCTTACGGGGGCTGGCTCCTACGAGCAGTACTTC
TRBJ1-2,TRBV28,few,-,CASTSPPRAIYGYTF,TGTGCCAGCACCTCCCCACCCAGGGCGATCTATGGCTACACCTTC
TRBJ1-2,TRBV27,-,-,CASRRTGSRGGYTF,TGTGCCAGCAGGAGAACGGGTTCAAGAGGCGGCTACACCTTC
TRBJ2-1,TRBV7-3,-,-,CASSLEFLVRLSYNEQFF,TGTGCCAGCAGCTTAGAATTTCTAGTCCGCCTATCCTACAATGAGCAGTTCTTC
TRBJ2-3,TRBV10-3,-,-,CAISESERGTQYF,TGTGCCATCAGTGAGTCGGAGAGGGGTACGCAGTATTTT
TRBJ2-5,TRBV7-9,few,-,CASSKGVWQGETQYF,TGTGCCAGCAGCAAAGGGGTGTGGCAGGGTGAGACCCAGTACTTC
TRBJ2-1,TRBV29-1,-,-,CSVDVGIILRNEQFF,TGCAGCGTTGATGTAGGGATTATTTTACGCAATGAGCAGTTCTTC
TRBJ2-7,TRBV5-1,-,-,CASRGPMGGEQYF,TGCGCCAGCAGAGGCCCGATGGGGGGCGAGCAGTACTTC
TRBJ1-2,TRBV29-1,few,-,CSVGNRESGYTF,TGCAGCGTCGGTAACAGGGAGAGTGGCTACACCTTC
TRBJ2-1,TRBV6-5,few,-,CASRPLTGEQFF,TGTGCCAGCAGGCCCCTGACGGGCGAGCAGTTCTTC
TRBJ2-7,TRBV18,few,TRBD1,CASSGQGKVDEQYF,TGTGCCAGCTCCGGACAGGGTAAGGTGGACGAGCAGTACTTC
TRBJ1-3,TRBV30,-,-,CASTAQGSGNTIYF,TGTGCCTCCACCGCCCAGGGCTCTGGAAACACCATATATTTT
TRBJ2-7,TRBV9,few,TRBD2,CASSLGTSGAPYEQYF,TGTGCCAGCAGCCTGGGGACTAGCGGAGCCCCTTACGAGCAGTACTTC
TRBJ2-1,TRBV11-2,-,TRBD2,CASSLDTSAEQFF,TGTGCCAGCAGCTTGGATACTAGCGCCGAGCAGTTCTTC
TRBJ1-2,TRBV30,-,-,CAWSVEGIVGYTF,TGTGCCTGGAGTGTGGAGGGAATTGTTGGCTACACCTTC
TRBJ2-2,TRBV19,few,TRBD2,CASRSAGVNTGELFF,TGTGCCAGTAGGTCAGCGGGAGTGAACACCGGGGAGCTGTTTTTT
TRBJ1-1,TRBV9,-,-,CASSGLGFMNTEAFF,TGTGCCAGCAGCGGCCTAGGGTTCATGAACACTGAAGCTTTCTTT
TRBJ2-1,TRBV19,few,-,CASSRESYNEQFF,TGTGCCAGTAGTAGGGAGTCCTACAATGAGCAGTTCTTC
TRBJ1-2,TRBV5-4,many,-,CASSLGQVYGYTF,TGTGCCAGCAGCTTGGGACAGGTCTATGGCTACACCTTC
TRBJ1-2,TRBV27,few,TRBD1,CASSQWGRGRGNYGYTF,TGTGCCAGCTCCCAATGGGGCAGGGGGCGGGGTAACTATGGCTACACCTTC
TRBJ1-5,TRBV7-9,few,-,CASSLSGVRNQPQHF,TGTGCCAGCAGCTTATCGGGCGTCCGCAATCAGCCCCAGCATTTT
TRBJ1-1,TRBV19,-,-,CASSVGQNTEAFF,TGTGCCAGTAGTGTAGGACAGAACACTGAAGCTTTCTTT
TRBJ2-1,TRBV30,few,TRBD2,CAWSRAGGASSYNEQFF,TGTGCCTGGAGTAGGGCGGGGGGCGCCAGCTCCTACAATGAGCAGTTCTTC
TRBJ2-1,TRBV7-6,few,-,CASSQKYREQSGTLDNEQFF,TGTGCCAGCAGCCAGAAATACAGGGAACAAAGTGGGACACTCGACAATGAGCAGTTCTTC
TRBJ2-1,TRBV7-2,-,-,CASSLGTGGEFF,TGTGCCAGCAGCTTAGGAACAGGGGGGGAGTTCTTC
TRBJ2-2,TRBV7-2,few,-,CASSLRITNTGELFF,TGTGCCAGCAGCTTACGGATCACGAACACCGGGGAGCTGTTTTTT
TRBJ2-1,TRBV27,-,-,CASSSSGLGQFF,TGTGCCAGCAGTTCGTCCGGTCTCGGGCAGTTCTTC
TRBJ1-6,TRBV15,-,-,CATSRDPLSYNSPLHF,TGTGCCACCAGCAGAGATCCCCTCTCCTATAATTCACCCCTCCACTTT
TRBJ2-5,TRBV7-9,few,-,CASSLAGQVPQETQYF,TGTGCCAGCAGCTTAGCGGGTCAGGTACCCCAAGAGACCCAGTACTTC
TRBJ2-5,TRBV11-3,-,-,CASSQRGGTETQYF,TGTGCCAGCAGCCAAAGGGGCGGAACAGAGACCCAGTACTTC
TRBJ2-1,TRBV4-2,-,-,CASSQGRQVQYNEQFF,TGTGCCAGCAGCCAAGGGCGGCAGGTCCAGTACAATGAGCAGTTCTTC
TRBJ2-5,TRBV7-3,few,TRBD1,CASSYPTGSRQEAQYF,TGTGCCAGCAGCTACCCGACAGGGTCGCGTCAAGAGGCCCAGTACTTC
TRBJ2-7,TRBV5-5,-,-,CASSLRAYLSYEQYF,TGTGCCAGCAGCTTAAGAGCTTACCTCTCCTACGAGCAGTACTTC
TRBJ1-5,TRBV7-2,-,-,CASSPRRLDSNQPQHF,TGTGCCAGCAGCCCACGGAGACTGGATAGCAATCAGCCCCAGCATTTT
TRBJ1-1,TRBV7-3,many,-,CASSLQENTEAFF,TGTGCCAGCAGCTTACAGGAGAACACTGAAGCTTTCTTT
TRBJ2-3,TRBV5-6,few,TRBD2,CASSLWTRDTQYF,TGTGCCAGCAGCTTATGGACTAGAGATACGCAGTATTTT
TRBJ2-5,TRBV10-3,-,-,CAISEIGGAETQYF,TGTGCCATCAGTGAGATCGGGGGTGCAGAGACCCAGTACTTC
TRBJ1-1,TRBV9,-,-,CASRQQENTEAFF,TGTGCCAGCAGGCAACAAGAGAACACTGAAGCTTTCTTT
TRBJ2-7,TRBV19,-,-,CASSMRNSHEQYF,TGTGCCAGTAGTATGAGGAACAGCCACGAGCAGTACTTC